A selection of T cell receptor beta chains follows, all from one sample in a study of control samples from healthy donors and cancer patients. Sequenced by immunoSEQ multiplex PCR; TCRdb stores in-frame clones only, minus some. The sample shows fewer than 200,000 clones, around 90% of them seen only once. The sequencing sample was made of blood. The source is a man aged 30 to 45 in good health. Both conserved end residues are part of each CDR3. The order of the fields is J gene, V gene, CDR3 protein.

j_gene: TRBJ1-1; v_gene: TRBV24-1; CDR3aa: CATSVGGARGAFF
j_gene: TRBJ2-2; v_gene: TRBV14; CDR3aa: CASSKTLHLNTGELFF
j_gene: TRBJ2-7; v_gene: TRBV6-5; CDR3aa: CGTGTSSYEQYF
j_gene: TRBJ1-4; v_gene: TRBV4-2; CDR3aa: CASSQETGTPQIF
j_gene: TRBJ2-5; v_gene: TRBV9; CDR3aa: CASSVGTGLEGETQYF
j_gene: TRBJ1-5; v_gene: TRBV21-1; CDR3aa: CASSKALGRWIGNQPQHF
j_gene: TRBJ2-3; v_gene: TRBV19; CDR3aa: CASSIGRGRVGTDTQYF
j_gene: TRBJ1-1; v_gene: TRBV28; CDR3aa: CASSLSYPIQGMNTEAFF
j_gene: TRBJ2-5; v_gene: TRBV7-9; CDR3aa: CASSPRGGTEDGQYF
j_gene: TRBJ2-6; v_gene: TRBV10-3; CDR3aa: CAIRAGANVLTF
j_gene: TRBJ1-2; v_gene: TRBV28; CDR3aa: CASSPPPGYTF
j_gene: TRBJ2-1; v_gene: TRBV20-1; CDR3aa: CSAQKAGQFF
j_gene: TRBJ1-4; v_gene: TRBV6-5; CDR3aa: CASMRGATNEKLFF
j_gene: TRBJ2-1; v_gene: TRBV6-2/TRBV6-3; CDR3aa: CASSQRTSGRRSYNEQFF
j_gene: TRBJ2-1; v_gene: TRBV4-2; CDR3aa: CASSQHRQTSSYNEQFF
j_gene: TRBJ2-1; v_gene: TRBV28; CDR3aa: CASSLNNRDDEQFF
j_gene: TRBJ1-5; v_gene: TRBV28; CDR3aa: CASKKVPSNRPQHF
j_gene: TRBJ2-1; v_gene: TRBV11-1; CDR3aa: CASTYTGSSYNEQFF
j_gene: TRBJ2-7; v_gene: TRBV7-8; CDR3aa: CASSSRTTIYEQYF
j_gene: TRBJ2-7; v_gene: TRBV19; CDR3aa: CASRPGQGASYEQYF
j_gene: TRBJ2-3; v_gene: TRBV27; CDR3aa: CASVARGGTDTQYF
j_gene: TRBJ2-5; v_gene: TRBV5-1; CDR3aa: CASSLGRGPSQETQYF
j_gene: TRBJ1-1; v_gene: TRBV6-5; CDR3aa: CASFGQGNTEAFF
j_gene: TRBJ2-3; v_gene: TRBV11-1; CDR3aa: CASSMTGPTDTQYF
j_gene: TRBJ1-3; v_gene: TRBV4-1; CDR3aa: CASSQDGANSGNTIYF
j_gene: TRBJ2-2; v_gene: TRBV28; CDR3aa: CASSFTPGQGFGGELFF
j_gene: TRBJ2-2; v_gene: TRBV3-1/TRBV3-2; CDR3aa: CASSQTGTVGTGELFF
j_gene: TRBJ1-4; v_gene: TRBV28; CDR3aa: CASREGSTNEKLFF
j_gene: TRBJ1-6; v_gene: TRBV5-1; CDR3aa: CASSLAEAGGGPLHF
j_gene: TRBJ1-1; v_gene: TRBV7-8; CDR3aa: CASSTGAPHTTEAFF
j_gene: TRBJ2-7; v_gene: TRBV14; CDR3aa: CASSFLGREQYF
j_gene: TRBJ1-5; v_gene: TRBV28; CDR3aa: CASSSPDRGPHQPQHF
j_gene: TRBJ1-2; v_gene: TRBV6-5; CDR3aa: CASKDGTYYGYTF
j_gene: TRBJ2-1; v_gene: TRBV14; CDR3aa: CASSQEWFGEQFF
j_gene: TRBJ2-2; v_gene: TRBV6-5; CDR3aa: CATNDGVTGELFF
j_gene: TRBJ2-7; v_gene: TRBV6-6; CDR3aa: CATLAQAGGYEQYF
j_gene: TRBJ2-7; v_gene: TRBV2; CDR3aa: CASIVSGGAYEQYF
j_gene: TRBJ1-5; v_gene: TRBV2; CDR3aa: CASSEQGPGNQPQHF
j_gene: TRBJ1-5; v_gene: TRBV9; CDR3aa: CASSGRTGAQHF
j_gene: TRBJ1-4; v_gene: TRBV28; CDR3aa: CASSPQGLANEKLFF
j_gene: TRBJ2-3; v_gene: TRBV7-9; CDR3aa: CASSLWRFTDTQYF